A selection of T cell receptor beta chains follows, all from one sample in a study of control samples from healthy donors and cancer patients. The method was immunoSEQ multiplex PCR; TCRdb's version includes in-frame clones alone and lacks a portion of them. The sample has 120,000 or so clones; roughly 88% are singletons. The sequencing sample was made of PBMCs. These receptors all come from a woman aged 55-75 years with lung cancer. Each CDR3 is given with its conserved first and last residue. Each record gives: J gene, D gene, V gene, clone size, CDR3 DNA, CDR3 protein. A D gene is named only where the DNA matches it firmly. Clone size is not always given. Where it is, it says once, few, many or a class for expanded clones.

TRBJ2-1 - TRBV4-3 - TGCGCCAGCAGCCAAGATGGCGGGGACTACAATGAGCAGTTCTTC CASSQDGGDYNEQFF
TRBJ1-4 - TRBV18 - TGTGCCAGCTCACCACCTGAATTTGGGGGATCAAGTGAAAAACTGTTTTTT CASSPPEFGGSSEKLFF
TRBJ1-4 - TRBV2 - TGTGCCAGCACCCTGACAGATTCTTATGAAAAACTGTTTTTT CASTLTDSYEKLFF
TRBJ2-1 TRBD1 TRBV3-1/TRBV3-2 - TGTGCCAGCAGCTCGCTCAACAGGGGGCTGAGATATGAGCAGTTCTTC CASSSLNRGLRYEQFF
TRBJ1-4 TRBD1 TRBV9 - TGTGCCAGCAGCCCCCAGTTCAGCGGGACAGGGGATGAAAAACTGTTTTTT CASSPQFSGTGDEKLFF
TRBJ2-7 - TRBV3-1/TRBV3-2 - TGTGCCAGCGCCAGGGTGGAAGCGGGCGAGCAGTACTTC CASARVEAGEQYF
TRBJ2-1 TRBD2 TRBV9 - TGTGCCAGCAGCGGGGGATTGGTAGCGGGAGCCCATATTGAGCAGTTCTTC CASSGGLVAGAHIEQFF
TRBJ2-7 - TRBV21-1 - TGTGCCAGCAGCAAAATTAGGAGGGGGGGGACCTACGAGCAGTACTTC CASSKIRRGGTYEQYF
TRBJ1-6 TRBD1 TRBV6-5 once TGTGCCAGCAGTCATGACAGGGGGAGTTCACCCCTCCACTTT CASSHDRGSSPLHF
TRBJ2-4 TRBD1 TRBV6-6 - TGTGCCAGCAGTTACTCTGTCGGACAGGGGGCCACCATTCAGTACTTC CASSYSVGQGATIQYF
TRBJ2-2 - TRBV7-2 - TGTGCCAGCAGCTTAAACCCGGCCGGGGAGCTGTTTTTT CASSLNPAGELFF
TRBJ1-1 TRBD1 TRBV7-3 - TGTGCCAGCAGCATCGGACAGGGTGGGCCTGAAGCTTTCTTT CASSIGQGGPEAFF
TRBJ2-7 TRBD2 TRBV30 - TGTGCCTTGAGCGGGAGCTTCAACGAGCAGTACTTC CALSGSFNEQYF
TRBJ1-1 TRBD1 TRBV19 - TGTGCCAGTAGTAGATGGACAGGATCGAACACTGAAGCTTTCTTT CASSRWTGSNTEAFF
TRBJ1-5 - TRBV6-1 - TGTGCCAGCAGTGAATTGAGGAAGGGGGGCTTGGCCAATCAGCCCCAGCATTTT CASSELRKGGLANQPQHF
TRBJ2-7 - TRBV5-1 - TGCGCCAGTTCCCTCCAGGGGGGCAACTACGAGCAGTACTTC CASSLQGGNYEQYF
TRBJ1-1 - TRBV29-1 - TGCAGCGTTGGGAAATTGACCAACACTGAAGCTTTCTTT CSVGKLTNTEAFF
TRBJ2-5 TRBD2 TRBV29-1 - TGCAGCATTACCTTACGGGGGGGACTAGCGGGAGAGACCCAGTACTTC CSITLRGGLAGETQYF
TRBJ1-2 - TRBV5-5 - TGTGCCAGCAGCCGTTGGGGGTCCTTGGAAGGAGGCTACACCTTC CASSRWGSLEGGYTF
TRBJ2-3 TRBD2 TRBV7-2 - TGTGCCAGCAGCTTAGGACTAGCGGTTCCCACAGATACGCAGTATTTT CASSLGLAVPTDTQYF
TRBJ2-6 - TRBV9 - TGTGCCAGCGCCCTGGGACAAACCGCCCTTTCTGGGGCCAACGTCCTGACTTTC CASALGQTALSGANVLTF
TRBJ2-7 - TRBV19 - TGTGCCAGTAGTATCTCCGGTTTCAGTTACGAGCAGTACTTC CASSISGFSYEQYF
TRBJ2-3 TRBD2 TRBV27 once TGTGCCAGCAGAGAGCGGGGAACTAGCACAGATACGCAGTATTTT CASRERGTSTDTQYF
TRBJ1-1 TRBD1 TRBV6-5 - TGTGCCAGCAGGCCGGGACAGGTAATGAACACTGAAGCTTTCTTT CASRPGQVMNTEAFF
TRBJ2-1 TRBD2 TRBV4-2 few TGTGCCAGCAGCCAGTTGGGGACTAGCGCCTACAATGAGCAGTTCTTC CASSQLGTSAYNEQFF
TRBJ2-7 - TRBV9 once TGTGCCAGCAGCCTTTCTACAGGTTCCTCCTACGAGCAGTACTTC CASSLSTGSSYEQYF
TRBJ1-2 - TRBV9 - TGTGCCAGCGGGGGGCGATTGGGCTATGGCTACACCTTC CASGGRLGYGYTF
TRBJ1-5 TRBD1 TRBV30 few TGTGCCTGGAGTGGGACAGGGGTATTTCAGCCCCAGCATTTT CAWSGTGVFQPQHF
TRBJ1-6 - TRBV6-5 - TGTGCCAGCAGACTCTCCTATAATTCACCCCTCCACTTT CASRLSYNSPLHF
TRBJ1-2 - TRBV19 - TGTGCCAGTAGTATGGGCCAGAACTATGGCTACACCTTC CASSMGQNYGYTF
TRBJ2-1 - TRBV6-2/TRBV6-3 - TGTGCCAGCAGCCTCGGGTACAATGAGCAGTTCTTC CASSLGYNEQFF
TRBJ2-2 - TRBV30 - TGTGCCTGGGGGGACACCGGGGAGCTGTTTTTT CAWGDTGELFF
TRBJ1-3 - TRBV30 - TGTGCCTGGAGTGTATACGGACAGACTGGAAACACCATATATTTT CAWSVYGQTGNTIYF